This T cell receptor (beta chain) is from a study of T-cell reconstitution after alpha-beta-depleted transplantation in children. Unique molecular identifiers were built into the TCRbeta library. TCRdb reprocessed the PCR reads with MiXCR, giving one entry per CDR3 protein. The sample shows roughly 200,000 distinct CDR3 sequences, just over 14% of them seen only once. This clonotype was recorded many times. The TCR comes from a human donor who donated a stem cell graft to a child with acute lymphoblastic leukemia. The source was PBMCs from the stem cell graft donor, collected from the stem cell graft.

In nucleotides, the CDR3 is TGTGCCAGCAGTTACTCGCGGGAGTACTCCTACGAGCAGTACTTC. Its translation is CASSYSREYSYEQYF. This chain uses TRBV12-3 or TRBV12-4 with TRBJ2-7; 7 positions match TRBD2. V trimming: 4 bases; J trimming: 0 bases; junction bases outside the gene matches: 6. The CDR3 runs 15 residues.